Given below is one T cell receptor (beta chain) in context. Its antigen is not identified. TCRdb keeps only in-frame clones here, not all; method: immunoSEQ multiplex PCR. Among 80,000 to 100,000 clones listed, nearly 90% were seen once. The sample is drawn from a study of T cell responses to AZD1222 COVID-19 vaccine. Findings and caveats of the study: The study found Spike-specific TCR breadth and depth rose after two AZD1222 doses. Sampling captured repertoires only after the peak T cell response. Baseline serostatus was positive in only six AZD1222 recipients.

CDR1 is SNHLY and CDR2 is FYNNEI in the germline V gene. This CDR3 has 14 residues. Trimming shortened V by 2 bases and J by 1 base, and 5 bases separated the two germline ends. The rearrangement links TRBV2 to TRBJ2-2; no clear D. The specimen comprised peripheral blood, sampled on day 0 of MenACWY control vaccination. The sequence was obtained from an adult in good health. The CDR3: CASSERQNTGELFF. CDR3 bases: TGTGCCAGCAGTGAAAGACAGAACACCGGGGAGCTGTTTTTT.